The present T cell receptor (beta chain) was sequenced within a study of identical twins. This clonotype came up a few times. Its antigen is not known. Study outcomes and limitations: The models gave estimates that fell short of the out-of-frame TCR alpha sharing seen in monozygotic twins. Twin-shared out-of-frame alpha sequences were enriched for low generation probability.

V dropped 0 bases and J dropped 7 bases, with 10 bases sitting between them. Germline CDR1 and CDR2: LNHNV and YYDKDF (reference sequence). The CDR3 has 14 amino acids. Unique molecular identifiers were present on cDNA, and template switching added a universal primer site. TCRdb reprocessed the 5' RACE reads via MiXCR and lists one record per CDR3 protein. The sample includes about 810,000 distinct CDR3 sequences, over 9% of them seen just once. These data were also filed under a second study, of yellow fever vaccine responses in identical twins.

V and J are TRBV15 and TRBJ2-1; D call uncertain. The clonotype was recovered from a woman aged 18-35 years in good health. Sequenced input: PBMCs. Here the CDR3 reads CATSREFPGNEQFF. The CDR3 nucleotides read TGTGCCACCAGCAGAGAGTTCCCTGGGAATGAGCAGTTCTTC.